The next 18 T cell receptor beta chains were all read from a single sample in a study. In TCRdb, the RT-PCR reads were re-called with MiXCR into one record per CDR3 protein. The data contain hundreds of thousands of distinct CDR3 sequences, 11% to 15% of them singletons. Material: memory CD4+ T cells from blood. These TCRs come from a female donor in good health, serving as a healthy control.

This clonotype was picked up a small number of times. The CDR3 spells CASSARQGASSDTQYF. The CDR3 DNA follows: TGCGCCAGCAGCGCCAGACAGGGGGCTTCATCAGATACGCAGTATTTT. The rearrangement joins TRBV5-1 to TRBJ2-3; 10 bases match TRBD1. The V segment lost 4 bases and the J segment 4 bases; nucleotides outside the gene matches: 9. Germline CDR1 SGHRS, CDR2 YFSETQ. The length of the CDR3 is 16 residues.

V and J are TRBV20-1 and TRBJ2-2; 7 nucleotides line up with TRBD2. This CDR3 is built from 14 residues. V trimming: 5 bases; J trimming: 3 bases; junction bases outside the gene matches: 6. From germline, CDR1 is DFQATT and CDR2 SNEGSKA (reference sequence). CDR3 in amino acids: CSAFPGLYTGELFF. DNA for the CDR3: TGCAGTGCTTTTCCGGGACTATACACCGGGGAGCTGTTTTTT.

This clonotype was counted many times. The rearrangement links TRBV7-9 to TRBJ1-3; the D is unclear. Trimming removed 0 bases at V and 0 bases at J, with 6 bases between. The CDR3 is made up of 15 amino acids. The V gene's germline CDR1 is SEHNR and CDR2 FQNEAQ (reference sequence). The CDR3 is CASSLAVVSGNTIYF. The CDR3 nucleotides read TGTGCCAGCAGCTTAGCGGTAGTCTCTGGAAACACCATATATTTT.

Ten or more counts support this clonotype. The chain combines TRBV7-9 with TRBJ2-7; 7 bases fit TRBD1. This CDR3 contains 14 residues. After removal of 5 bases from V and 0 bases from J, the junction contained 4 bases not matched to a gene. Germline assignment: CDR1 SEHNR and CDR2 FQNEAQ (reference sequence). The CDR3 reads CASSLDRYSYEQYF. The CDR3, as DNA: TGTGCCAGCAGCCTGGACAGGTACTCCTACGAGCAGTACTTC. The full variable domain, completed using reference TRBV7-9 and TRBJ2-7, is DTGVSQNPRHKITKRGQNVTFRCDPISEHNRLYWYRQTLGQGPEFLTYFQNEAQLEKSRLLSDRFSAERPKGSFSTLEIQRTEQGDSAMYLCASSLDRYSYEQYFGPGTRLTVT.

This clonotype was counted many times. The chain couples TRBV6-5 to TRBJ2-7; 7 positions match TRBD2. The CDR3 extends over 15 amino acids. Germline loops: CDR1 MNHEY, CDR2 SVGAGI. The junction had 14 bases not matched to a gene; V was cut back by 8 bases and J by 4 bases. The CDR3 region is CASAHHRGEGYEQYF. Here the CDR3 DNA reads TGTGCCAGCGCCCACCACCGAGGGGAGGGATACGAGCAGTACTTC.

This clonotype was observed a handful of times. The V and J genes are TRBV3-1 and TRBJ2-1; 14 nucleotides align to TRBD2. With V trimmed by 0 bases and J by 10 bases, 5 bases remained unmatched. This CDR3 has 16 residues. Per the germline V gene, CDR1 is LGHDT and CDR2 is YNNKEL (reference sequence). The CDR3, as DNA: TGTGCCAGCAGCCAAGAGGGACTAGCGGGAGTAAACGAGCAGTTCTTC. Protein sequence: CASSQEGLAGVNEQFF.

The CDR3 sequence: CASRPRGPPSGANVLTF. CDR3 bases: TGTGCCAGCAGACCCAGGGGCCCCCCCTCTGGGGCCAACGTCCTGACTTTC. The chain combines TRBV6-2 or TRBV6-3 with TRBJ2-6; the D gene is possibly TRBD1 (6 bases). CDR3 size: 17 residues. The germline CDR1 and CDR2 sequences are MNHEY and SVGEGT. Trimming pared 6 bases from V and 0 bases from J, leaving 15 bases between.

The chain couples TRBV27 to TRBJ2-1, with a possible D match to TRBD1 (5 bases). Trimming removed 5 bases from V and 7 bases from J, with 15 bases in between. Germline CDR1 is MNHEY and CDR2 is SMNVEV (reference sequence). This CDR3 comprises 14 residues. The CDR3 protein is CASSLGHGWNEQFF. CDR3 coding DNA: TGTGCCAGCAGTCTCGGACACGGGTGGAATGAGCAGTTCTTC.

Many counts were recorded for this clonotype. The gene calls are TRBV29-1 and TRBJ2-2, with unresolved D. Germline assignment: CDR1 SQVTM and CDR2 ANQGSEA. Trimming left V 5 bases short and J 3 bases short, with 7 bases between. The CDR3 length is 12 residues. CDR3 region: CSVTEYTGELFF. In DNA, the CDR3 is TGCAGCGTTACAGAGTACACCGGGGAGCTGTTTTTT.

The chain combines TRBV2 with TRBJ2-1, with D tentatively TRBD2 (6 bases). This CDR3 contains 20 residues. Germline CDR1 and CDR2: SNHLY and FYNNEI. Trimming took 1 base from V and 7 from J, leaving 29 bases between them. CDR3 region: CASSEVPGLDPRSRWNEQFF. The CDR3 region has the DNA TGTGCCAGCAGTGAAGTTCCGGGACTCGACCCCCGCTCCCGATGGAATGAGCAGTTCTTC.

This clonotype was seen many times. The CDR3, as DNA: TGTGCCACCCAGCTTAAGTACGGACCTGACTATGGCTACACCTTC. Protein sequence: CATQLKYGPDYGYTF. The chain links TRBV5-5 to TRBJ1-2, with D uncertain. In germline, CDR1 is SGHKS, CDR2 YYEKEE (reference sequence). The length of the CDR3 is 15 residues. The ends were cut back, 9 bases at V and 3 bases at J, with 21 bases in the middle.

The V gene is TRBV27, the J gene TRBJ1-1; 9 nucleotides agree with TRBD1. Looked up from germline, CDR1 is MNHEY and CDR2 is SMNVEV (reference sequence). V shed 10 bases and J 1 base; nucleotides not matched to a gene: 4. The CDR3 extends over 13 amino acids. The CDR3 sequence: CAIRDRENTEAFF. In DNA, the CDR3 is TGTGCCATCCGGGACAGGGAGAACACTGAAGCTTTCTTT.

This clonotype was observed many times. The J gene is TRBJ2-7, the V gene TRBV5-1; the D gene is possibly TRBD1 (6 bases). V was clipped by 3 bases and J by 4 bases, with 11 bases between them. This CDR3 contains 13 residues. Per the germline V gene, CDR1 is SGHRS and CDR2 is YFSETQ. Here the CDR3 reads CASSSFQGYEQYF. The CDR3 DNA is TGCGCCAGCAGCTCCTTCCAGGGGTACGAGCAGTACTTC.

This clonotype came up many times. This chain links TRBV15 with TRBJ2-7; D not resolved. V was shortened by 0 bases and J by 3 bases, with 12 bases between the two germline ends. The germline CDR1 and CDR2 sequences are LNHNV and YYDKDF (reference sequence). CDR3 size: 15 residues. CDR3 sequence reads: CATSREKGSNYEQYF. The DNA of the CDR3 is TGTGCCACCAGCAGAGAAAAGGGATCTAACTACGAGCAGTACTTC.

This clonotype has a count of ten or more. The chain joins TRBV6-5 to TRBJ2-7; TRBD1 is a possible D gene (6 bases). This CDR3 has 12 amino acids. CDR1 is MNHEY and CDR2 is SVGAGI in the germline V gene. The V gene lost 6 bases and the J gene lost 9 bases, with 15 bases spanning the gap. This chain's CDR3 is CASRYRDVVQYF. CDR3 coding DNA: TGTGCCAGCAGATACAGGGACGTGGTGCAGTACTTC.

This chain uses TRBV20-1 with TRBJ1-6, with D possibly being TRBD1 (6 bases). V was shortened by 7 bases and J by 5 bases, with 18 bases between the two germline ends. The CDR3 loop spans 15 amino acids. Germline CDR1 DFQATT, CDR2 SNEGSKA (reference sequence). The CDR3 loop is CSVPTGRRHNSPLHF. CDR3 in DNA: TGCAGTGTACCGACAGGCCGCCGACATAATTCACCCCTCCACTTT.

The CDR3: CASSLGERGEQYF. Here the CDR3 DNA reads TGTGCCAGCAGCTTAGGGGAGAGGGGCGAGCAGTACTTC. The chain recombines TRBV7-3 with TRBJ2-7; either TRBD1 or TRBD2 may fit D (5 bases each). The germline V gene has CDR1 SGHTA and CDR2 FQGTGA. The CDR3 loop spans 13 amino acids. V shed 2 bases and J shed 6 bases, with 11 bases lying between them.

This chain joins TRBV19 and TRBJ1-5, with 7 nucleotides matching TRBD1. The CDR3 is made up of 14 amino acids. From germline, CDR1 is LNHDA and CDR2 SQIVND (reference sequence). V was pared by 7 bases and J by 4 bases, with 7 bases of the junction left unmatched. DNA for the CDR3: TGTGCCAGTAACCCGGGACAGCCTAATCAGCCCCAGCATTTT. This codes for CASNPGQPNQPQHF. The complete variable domain, with remaining parts taken from reference TRBV19 and TRBJ1-5, reads DGGITQSPKYLFRKEGQNVTLSCEQNLNHDAMYWYRQDPGQGLRLIYYSQIVNDFQKGDIAEGYSVSREKKESFPLTVTSAQKNPTAFYLCASNPGQPNQPQHFGDGTRLSIL.